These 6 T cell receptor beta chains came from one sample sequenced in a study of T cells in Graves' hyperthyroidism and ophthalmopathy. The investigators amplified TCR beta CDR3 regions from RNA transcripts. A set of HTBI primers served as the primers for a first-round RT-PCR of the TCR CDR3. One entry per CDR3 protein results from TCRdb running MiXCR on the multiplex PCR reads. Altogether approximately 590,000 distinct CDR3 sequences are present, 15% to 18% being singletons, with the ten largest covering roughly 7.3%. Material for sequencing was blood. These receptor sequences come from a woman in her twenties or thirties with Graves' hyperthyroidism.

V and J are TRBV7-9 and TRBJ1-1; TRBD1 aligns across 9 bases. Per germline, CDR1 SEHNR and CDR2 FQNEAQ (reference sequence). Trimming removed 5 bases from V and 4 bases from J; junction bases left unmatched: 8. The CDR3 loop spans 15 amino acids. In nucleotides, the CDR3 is TGTGCCAGCAGCATCCCGGACAGGGGTGGCACTGAAGCTTTCTTT. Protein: CASSIPDRGGTEAFF.

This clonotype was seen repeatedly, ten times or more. The CDR3 DNA is TGTGCCAGCTCACTTGAGGCTGGGCGGGGTGAAGCTTTCTTT. Encoded protein: CASSLEAGRGEAFF. V is TRBV18 and J is TRBJ1-1; D gene ambiguous. This CDR3 contains 14 residues. V lost 4 bases to trimming and J lost 7 bases, with 16 bases between them. Per germline, CDR1 KGHSH and CDR2 LQKENI.

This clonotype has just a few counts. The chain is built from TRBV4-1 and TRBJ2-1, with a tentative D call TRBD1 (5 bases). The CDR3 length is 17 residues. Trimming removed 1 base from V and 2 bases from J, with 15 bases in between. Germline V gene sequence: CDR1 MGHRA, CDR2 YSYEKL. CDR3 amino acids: CASSQGVGLPPYNEQFF. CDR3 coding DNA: TGCGCCAGCAGCCAAGGGGTGGGGCTACCCCCCTACAATGAGCAGTTCTTC.

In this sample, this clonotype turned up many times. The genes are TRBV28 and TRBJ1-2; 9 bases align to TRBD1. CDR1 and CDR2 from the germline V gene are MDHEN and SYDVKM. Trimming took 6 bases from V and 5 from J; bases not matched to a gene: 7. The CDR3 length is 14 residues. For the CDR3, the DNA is TGTGCCAGCAGACTCACCGGGACAGGGTATGGCTACACCTTC. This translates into CASRLTGTGYGYTF.

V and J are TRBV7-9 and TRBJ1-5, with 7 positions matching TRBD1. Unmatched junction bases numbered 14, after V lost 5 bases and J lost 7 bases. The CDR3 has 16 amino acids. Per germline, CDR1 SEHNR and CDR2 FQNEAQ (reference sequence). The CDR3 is CASSLAGEGAEQPQHF. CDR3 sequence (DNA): TGTGCCAGCAGCCTGGCCGGGGAGGGGGCCGAACAGCCCCAGCATTTT.

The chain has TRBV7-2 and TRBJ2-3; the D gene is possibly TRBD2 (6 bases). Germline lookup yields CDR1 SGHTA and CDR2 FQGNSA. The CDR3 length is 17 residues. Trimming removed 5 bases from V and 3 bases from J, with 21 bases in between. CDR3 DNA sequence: TGTGCCAGCAGCATACTAGCCTTACGGGATGGAACAGATACGCAGTATTTT. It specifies CASSILALRDGTDTQYF.